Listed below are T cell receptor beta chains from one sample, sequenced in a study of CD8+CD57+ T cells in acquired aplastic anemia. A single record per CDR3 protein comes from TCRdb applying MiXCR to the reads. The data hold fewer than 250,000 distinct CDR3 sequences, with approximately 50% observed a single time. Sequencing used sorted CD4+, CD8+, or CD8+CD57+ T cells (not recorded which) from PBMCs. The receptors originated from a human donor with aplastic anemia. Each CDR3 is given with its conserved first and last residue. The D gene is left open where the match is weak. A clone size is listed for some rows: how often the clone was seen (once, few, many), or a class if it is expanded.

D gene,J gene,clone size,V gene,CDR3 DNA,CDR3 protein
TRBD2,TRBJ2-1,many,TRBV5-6,TGTGCCAGCAGCTTGACTAGCGGATACAATGAGCAGTTCTTC,CASSLTSGYNEQFF
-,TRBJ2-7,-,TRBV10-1,TGCGCCAGCAGTGATGGCGGCCCTACCTACGAGCAGTACTTC,CASSDGGPTYEQYF
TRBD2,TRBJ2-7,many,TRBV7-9,TGTGCCAGCAGCCTAACAGCACCGCTAGCGGGAGGACACTACGAGCAGTACTTC,CASSLTAPLAGGHYEQYF
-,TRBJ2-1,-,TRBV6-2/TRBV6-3,TGTGCCAGCAGACCGGGCCGCAAATTCGAGCAGTTCTTC,CASRPGRKFEQFF
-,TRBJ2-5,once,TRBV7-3,TGTGCCAGCAGCTTAGGGGCGGGGGAGGGGGAGGAGACCCAGTACTTC,CASSLGAGEGEETQYF
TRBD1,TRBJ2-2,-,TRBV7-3,TGTGCCAGCAGCGCGACAGGGGGTACGAAAACCGGGGAGCTGTTTTTT,CASSATGGTKTGELFF
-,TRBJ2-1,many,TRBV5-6,TGTGCCAGCAGTCAGATCTACAATGAGCAGTTCTTC,CASSQIYNEQFF
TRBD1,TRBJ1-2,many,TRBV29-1,TGCAGCGTCTCCGACAGGGGTAATCAAATTGGCTATGGCTACACCTTC,CSVSDRGNQIGYGYTF
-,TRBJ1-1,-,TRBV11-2,TGTGCCAGCAGACCCCCAGAGAACACTGAAGCTTTCTTT,CASRPPENTEAFF
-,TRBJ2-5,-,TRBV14,TGTGCCAGCAGCCAGCCAGGAGGATACGAGACCCAGTACTTC,CASSQPGGYETQYF
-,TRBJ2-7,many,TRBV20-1,TGCAGTGCTAGAGGGACTACTGACTACGAGCAGTACTTC,CSARGTTDYEQYF
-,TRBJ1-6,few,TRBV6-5,TGTGCCAGCAGTTACTCAGAAGGGGTCCATAATTCACCCCTCCACTTT,CASSYSEGVHNSPLHF
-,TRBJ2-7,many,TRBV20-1,TGCAGTGCTAGCTCGTCGGGTCGGGACTTCTATGAGCAGTACTTC,CSASSSGRDFYEQYF
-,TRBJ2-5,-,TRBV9,TGTGCCAGCAGCTCCGCACTAGGGGAGACCCAGTACTTC,CASSSALGETQYF
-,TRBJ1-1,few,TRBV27,TGTGCCAGCAGTATACGGTCAGGGGCCACTGAAGCTTTCTTT,CASSIRSGATEAFF
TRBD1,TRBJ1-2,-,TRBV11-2,TGTGCCAGCAGCCCAGGGACAGGGCCGTATGGCTACACCTTC,CASSPGTGPYGYTF
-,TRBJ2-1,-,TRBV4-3,TGCGCCAGCAGCCAATATCCGGGGGACAGTTCCTACAATGAGCAGTTCTTC,CASSQYPGDSSYNEQFF
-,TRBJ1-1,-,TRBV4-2,TGTGCCAGCAGCCAAGATCTGCCGACGGGACCCACTGAAGCTTCCTTT,CASSQDLPTGPTEASF
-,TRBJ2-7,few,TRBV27,TGTGCCAGCAGTTTAGACAGTGGTGACGAGCAGTACTTC,CASSLDSGDEQYF
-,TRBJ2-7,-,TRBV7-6,TGTGCCAGCAGCCCCCCCTTGGGTGGCTACGAGCAGTACTTC,CASSPPLGGYEQYF
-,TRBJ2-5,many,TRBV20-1,TGCAGTGCTGGCACTACCACCCTAGGACGGGAGACCCAGTACTTC,CSAGTTTLGRETQYF
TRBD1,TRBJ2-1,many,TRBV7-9,TGTGCCAGCAGCTTTCAACTCGGACAGGGGGCCAACAATGAGCAGTTCTTC,CASSFQLGQGANNEQFF
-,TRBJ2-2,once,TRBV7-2,TGTGCCAGCAGCTTAGGGGGGCTGTTTTTT,CASSLGGLFF
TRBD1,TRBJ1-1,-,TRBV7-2,TGTGCCAGCAGCCCACGGACAGGGGGAACGAACACTGAAGCTTTCTTT,CASSPRTGGTNTEAFF
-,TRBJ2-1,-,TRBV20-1,TGCAGTGCTAGAGTTACAGGCCGGGACAATGAGCAGTTCTTC,CSARVTGRDNEQFF